The 19 T cell receptor beta chains presented below share a single source sample, sequenced in a study of T cell repertoires in cytomegalovirus infection. Via MiXCR, TCRdb re-called the reads, giving one row per CDR3 protein. The sample holds about 830,000 distinct CDR3 sequences, about 33% seen once. Antigens of these TCRs are unknown. The sequenced sample was cultured CD8+ T cells from PBMCs, obtained from culture after CMV antigen stimulation. The receptor source for this set is a human donor in good health (CMV status not recorded). Some clones in this sample may be carry-over from other donors' samples.

This chain uses TRBV13 with TRBJ1-2; TRBD1 might be the D (6 bases). CDR1 PRHDT and CDR2 FYEKMQ come from the germline V gene (reference sequence). Trimming cost V 5 bases and J 0 bases, with 13 bases left between them. The CDR3 is 15 residues long. For the CDR3, the DNA is TGTGCCAGCAGCGCACAGGGAAACCCTAACTATGGCTACACCTTC. As protein: CASSAQGNPNYGYTF. The entire variable domain, with the rest obtained from reference TRBV13 and TRBJ1-2, is as follows: AAGVIQSPRHLIKEKRETATLKCYPIPRHDTVYWYQQGPGQDPQFLISFYEKMQSDKGSIPDRFSAQQFSDYHSELNMSSLELGDSALYFCASSAQGNPNYGYTFGSGTRLTVV.

The V gene is TRBV7-8, the J gene TRBJ1-1, with TRBD1 matching over 10 bases. Trimming cost V 1 base and J 6 bases; bases outside gene matches: 5. Germline loops: CDR1 SGHVS, CDR2 FQNEAQ. CDR3 length equals 15 residues. The CDR3 loop is CASSLGQGALAEAFF. Here the CDR3 DNA reads TGTGCCAGCAGCTTAGGACAGGGGGCTCTGGCTGAAGCTTTCTTT.

The chain recombines TRBV5-4 with TRBJ1-1, with D possibly being TRBD1 (5 bases). Germline CDR1 is SGHNT and CDR2 is YYREEE (reference sequence). Trimming removed 5 bases at V and 3 bases at J, with 14 bases between. CDR3 length: 14 amino acids. The CDR3 bases are TGTGCCAGCAGATCGGACATTCTGGACACTGAAGCTTTCTTT. Translated, it gives CASRSDILDTEAFF.

The CDR3 is CASSPLLANTEAFF. The CDR3 DNA is TGTGCCAGCAGCCCCCTTCTAGCGAACACTGAAGCTTTCTTT. V is TRBV7-9 and J is TRBJ1-1; no firm D call. The CDR3 sequence is 14 residues long. CDR1 is SEHNR and CDR2 is FQNEAQ in the germline V gene (reference sequence). The V and J ends lost 5 bases and 1 base respectively, with 11 bases between them.

This clonotype has ten or more counts. This chain joins TRBV7-9 and TRBJ2-3; TRBD2 might be the D (6 bases). The CDR3 length is 14 residues. Germline CDR1 and CDR2: SEHNR and FQNEAQ (reference sequence). V lost 10 bases, J lost 1 base, and 15 bases lay in between. The CDR3 DNA reads TGTGCCACCAAGGGAGGACTCCGCACAGATACGCAGTATTTT. Its translation is CATKGGLRTDTQYF.

This clonotype has ten or more counts. J is TRBJ2-1 and V is TRBV4-1, with TRBD1 matching over 9 bases. This CDR3 has 13 residues. Germline assignment: CDR1 MGHRA and CDR2 YSYEKL. Unmatched junction bases numbered 2, after V lost 2 bases and J lost 9 bases. For the CDR3, the DNA is TGCGCCAGCAGCCAAACAGGGGGCAGTGAGCAGTTCTTC. Encoded protein: CASSQTGGSEQFF.

This chain uses TRBV27 with TRBJ2-1; a weak D match, TRBD2 (5 bases). V lost 5 bases to trimming and J lost 3 bases, with 17 bases between them. The germline V gene encodes CDR1 MNHEY and CDR2 SMNVEV (reference sequence). The CDR3 length is 16 residues. The CDR3 bases are TGTGCCAGCAGTCCCAACGGGATAGACTTCTACAATGAGCAGTTCTTC. Translating it yields CASSPNGIDFYNEQFF.

The chain has TRBV5-5 and TRBJ2-7, with TRBD1 matching 8 bases. The germline V gene has CDR1 SGHKS and CDR2 YYEKEE (reference sequence). J lost 4 bases, V lost 2 bases, and 8 bases had no gene match. This CDR3 is built from 15 residues. DNA for the CDR3: TGTGCCAGCAGCTTTCGACAGGGGAGAGGGTACGAGCAGTACTTC. This codes for CASSFRQGRGYEQYF.

The chain employs TRBV27 and TRBJ1-1; the D gene is possibly TRBD1 (6 bases). This CDR3 has 13 amino acids. The germline gives CDR1 MNHEY, CDR2 SMNVEV (reference sequence). Trimming stripped 2 bases from V and 6 bases from J, with 10 bases between. The chain's CDR3 is CASSLVQGPEAFF. The DNA of the CDR3 is TGTGCCAGCAGTTTAGTACAGGGTCCTGAAGCTTTCTTT.

V and J are TRBV6-5 and TRBJ2-7; tentatively, D is TRBD1 (6 bases). The V gene lost 6 bases and the J gene lost 3 bases, with 18 bases spanning the gap. CDR1 MNHEY and CDR2 SVGAGI come from the germline V gene. This CDR3 is built from 15 residues. The CDR3 loop is CASRVAGTSDYEQYF. The CDR3 bases are TGTGCCAGCAGGGTAGCCGGGACAAGCGACTACGAGCAGTACTTC.

This chain uses TRBV7-6 with TRBJ2-1; 11 bases map to TRBD2. V shed 3 bases, J shed 6 bases, and the junction held 10 bases outside the gene matches. Germline CDR1 reads SGHVS; CDR2 reads FNYEAQ. The CDR3 runs to 17 residues. The CDR3 DNA reads TGTGCCAGCAGCTTGCTAGCGGGGGGTAAAAAATCCAATGAGCAGTTCTTC. As protein: CASSLLAGGKKSNEQFF.

The genes are TRBV6-6 and TRBJ2-3; 11 bases are shared with TRBD2. Trimming at V came to 3 bases and at J to 5 bases, leaving 4 bases not matched to a gene. The CDR3 runs to 15 residues. Germline V lookup: CDR1 MNHNY, CDR2 SVGAGI (reference sequence). The CDR3 region is CASSYSGGAGDTQYF. CDR3 nucleotide sequence: TGTGCCAGCAGTTATAGCGGGGGGGCAGGAGATACGCAGTATTTT.

This clonotype occurred a few times. V usage is TRBV19 and J usage is TRBJ1-5; possible D gene TRBD1, 5 bases. The germline V and J ends were trimmed by 6 bases and 9 bases, with 21 bases remaining between them. Germline assignment: CDR1 LNHDA and CDR2 SQIVND (reference sequence). This CDR3 has 15 amino acids. CDR3 sequence (DNA): TGTGCCAGTAGCGACAGTTCCAATCCGTTACGGCCCCAGCATTTT. Encoded protein: CASSDSSNPLRPQHF.

As for this clonotype: The junction differs from germline at one of its ends, possibly a read error. The rearrangement links TRBV27 to TRBJ1-5; D may be TRBD1 (6 bases). The CDR3 has 16 residues. Germline V lookup: CDR1 MNHEY, CDR2 SMNVEV (reference sequence). In DNA, the CDR3 is TGTGCCAGCGGTTTTGGGGGGGCGGTTGGCAATCAGCCCCAGCATTTT. It codes for CASGFGGAVGNQPQHF.

Note on this clonotype: At one end, the junction sequence differs from germline, possibly due to a read error. This chain joins TRBV28 and TRBJ2-4; TRBD2 might be the D (5 bases). The V gene's germline CDR1 is MDHEN and CDR2 SYDVKM. The CDR3 has 12 residues. CDR3 sequence (DNA): TGTGCCAGCAGTGGAGGTTCGGAGCGAGAATTCTTC. This gives the protein CASSGGSEREFF.

This clonotype was counted a few times. The chain recombines TRBV10-3 with TRBJ2-5; D ambiguous. V was clipped by 3 bases and J by 1 base, with 9 bases between them. Germline assignment: CDR1 ENHRY and CDR2 SYGVKD. This CDR3 has 14 amino acids. The CDR3 region is CAISDLGPQETQYF. The CDR3 bases are TGTGCCATCAGTGACTTAGGTCCCCAAGAGACCCAGTACTTC.

The genes are TRBV12-3 or TRBV12-4 and TRBJ2-7; D is possibly TRBD1 (5 bases). CDR3 length: 17 residues. The chain's CDR3 is CASSLGKDTTFYYEQYV. In DNA form, the CDR3 reads TGTGCCAGCAGCTTAGGGAAGGACACAACTTTTTACTACGAGCAGTACGTC.

On this clonotype itself: One end of the junction varies from germline; a read error may be responsible. V and J are TRBV6-2 or TRBV6-3 and TRBJ1-3, with D uncertain. The CDR3 contains 14 residues. Germline V gene lookup returns CDR1 MNHEY and CDR2 SVGEGT. CDR3 sequence: CANSGGVYGNTIYF. The CDR3 nucleotides read TGTGCCAACAGTGGCGGGGTCTACGGAAACACCATATATTTT.

This clonotype was observed many times. This sequence joins TRBV7-6 and TRBJ2-5; tentative D call: TRBD1 (6 bases). The CDR3 is made up of 12 amino acids. CDR1 and CDR2 (germline): SGHVS, FNYEAQ. V gave up 5 bases and J gave up 5 bases, with 9 bases separating them. The CDR3 is CASSKRGETQYF. The DNA of the CDR3 is TGTGCCAGCAGCAAAAGGGGGGAGACCCAGTACTTC.